This T cell receptor beta chain came from a study of T cells in Graves' hyperthyroidism and ophthalmopathy. Study-level results: It was a median approximately 7.1 months before onset that the model predicted ophthalmopathy.

TCR beta CDR3 regions were amplified from RNA. An initial round of RT-PCR targeting the TCR CDR3 relied on the HTBI primer set. Via MiXCR, TCRdb re-called the multiplex PCR reads, giving one row per CDR3 protein. Of a few hundred thousand distinct CDR3 sequences listed, approximately 44% are singletons. Patients having uncontrolled infection, another autoimmune disease, pregnancy or lactation were not included. Orbital computed tomography, thyroid ultrasound, serum thyroxine and TRAb, and clinical symptoms together informed the diagnoses. Trimming took 0 bases from V and 9 from J; bases not matched to a gene: 10. Germline loops: CDR1 SGHVS, CDR2 FQNEAQ. The CDR3 sequence is 16 residues long. With respect to this clonotype: Its specificity is unknown.

The receptor's source is an adult woman with Graves' disease, either hyperthyroidism or ophthalmopathy (not recorded which). The source material was peripheral blood or thyroid tissue (not recorded which). J is TRBJ2-7 and V is TRBV7-8; 11 bases fit TRBD2. CDR3: CASSLAGTSGLRGQYF. CDR3 DNA sequence: TGTGCCAGCAGCTTAGCCGGGACTAGCGGATTACGAGGGCAGTACTTC.